These 8 T cell receptor beta chains originate from one sample sequenced in a study of T cell responses to AZD1222 COVID-19 vaccine (TCRdb year 2021). The sample's time point label, in plain terms: baseline before first vaccination. The library was generated by the immunoSEQ multiplex PCR assay. TCRdb retrieved this table from immuneACCESS and kept in-frame rearrangements only. Not all clones are present; in checked studies, unresolved V genes account for under half, and no reason is known for the remainder. The sample contains under 200,000 clones, 75% to 95% of them found a single time. In total, the top ten clones hold about 4.2% of the sample. The material was peripheral blood, obtained on day 0 of AZD1222 vaccination. Receptors were obtained from an adult in good health.

V usage is TRBV19 and J usage is TRBJ2-7; 8 bases line up with TRBD1. Germline V gene lookup returns CDR1 LNHDA and CDR2 SQIVND (reference sequence). Trimming took 9 bases from V and 3 from J; bases not matched to a gene: 10. The CDR3 loop spans 14 amino acids. The CDR3 DNA is TGTGCCAGCGACGGGAGCGGACAGGGCTACGAGCAGTACTTC. Protein product: CASDGSGQGYEQYF.

V is TRBV25-1 and J is TRBJ1-1, with D possibly matching TRBD1 (5 bases). The germline V and J ends were trimmed by 1 base and 5 bases, with 14 bases remaining between them. Germline values: CDR1 MGHDK, CDR2 SYGVNS. The CDR3 is 15 amino acids. The CDR3 nucleotides are TGTGCCAGCAGTGAATCCTTGAGAGGGGAAACTGAAGCTTTCTTT. It specifies CASSESLRGETEAFF.

The V call is TRBV7-2, the J call TRBJ2-1; 8 nucleotides line up with TRBD2. This CDR3 region has 16 residues. The germline CDR1 and CDR2 sequences are SGHTA and FQGNSA. Trimming removed 3 bases from V and 4 bases from J; junction bases left unmatched: 8. In DNA form, the CDR3 reads TGTGCCAGCAGCTTTTCAGGCAGCGGGGGATACAATGAGCAGTTCTTC. Translating it yields CASSFSGSGGYNEQFF.

This chain connects TRBV4-1 to TRBJ1-4; D is undetermined. This CDR3 is 15 amino acids long. Germline V lookup: CDR1 MGHRA, CDR2 YSYEKL. The V end was cut by 5 bases, the J end by 8 bases, with 18 bases between. The CDR3 sequence: CASSVSLLRREKLFF. CDR3 DNA sequence: TGCGCCAGCAGCGTCAGCCTCTTACGACGAGAAAAACTGTTTTTT.

The V and J genes are TRBV6-5 and TRBJ2-1; D might be TRBD1 or TRBD2, each matching 5 bases. Germline CDR1 is MNHEY and CDR2 is SVGAGI. Trimming shortened V by 8 bases and J by 2 bases, and 13 bases separated the two germline ends. The CDR3 has 14 residues. The CDR3 nucleotides are TGTGCCAGCGGCCTCGGGGCCCCCTACAATGAGCAGTTCTTC. This sequence encodes CASGLGAPYNEQFF.

J is TRBJ1-5 and V is TRBV2; TRBD1 aligns across 7 bases. The J segment lost 7 bases and the V segment lost 6 bases, leaving 6 bases of the junction unmatched. The CDR3 is made up of 13 amino acids. Germline V gene sequence: CDR1 SNHLY, CDR2 FYNNEI. The CDR3 loop is CASSDRERQPQHF. CDR3 coding DNA: TGTGCCAGCAGCGACAGGGAGCGGCAGCCCCAGCATTTT.

The CDR3 loop reads CASRRTLGAYEQYF. In DNA, the CDR3 is TGTGCCAGCAGGCGGACACTCGGGGCCTACGAGCAGTACTTC. The V and J genes are TRBV28 and TRBJ2-7; tentatively, D is TRBD1 or TRBD2 (5 bases each). This CDR3 is 14 amino acids long. Germline lookup yields CDR1 MDHEN and CDR2 SYDVKM. V was pared by 6 bases and J by 2 bases, with 14 bases between.

This clone was counted once. The chain joins TRBV27 to TRBJ2-1, with D maybe TRBD2 (6 bases). Per the germline V gene, CDR1 is MNHEY and CDR2 is SMNVEV (reference sequence). This CDR3 comprises 15 residues. The V and J ends lost 8 bases and 2 bases respectively, with 16 bases between them. Written as DNA, the CDR3 is TGTGCCAGCGCCGGGACTCTGCATGCCTACAATGAGCAGTTCTTC. Protein: CASAGTLHAYNEQFF.